Listed below are T cell receptor beta chains from one sample, sequenced in a study of glioma-infiltrating T cells. TCRdb reprocessed the multiplex PCR reads via MiXCR and lists one record per CDR3 protein. The sample yields around 43,000 distinct CDR3 sequences, about 20% seen once. The sequencing sample was made of glioma tissue, nonneoplastic brain tissue, or PBMCs (not recorded which). Every receptor here comes from a human donor with low-grade glioma or glioblastoma, undergoing nonglioma brain surgery, or in good health (not recorded which). Both conserved end residues are part of each CDR3. The D gene is left open where the match is weak. Not all rows give a size; the values are once, few, many and, for expanded clones, a class.

clone_size,d_call,v_call,j_call,cdr3_aa,cdr3_nt
many,TRBD2,TRBV7-6,TRBJ2-3,CASSLSLAGFSTDTQYF,TGTGCCAGCAGCTTAAGCTTAGCGGGTTTTAGCACAGATACGCAGTATTTT
many,TRBD1,TRBV3-1,TRBJ2-3,CASSQDSLDRGKYF,TGTGCCAGCAGCCAAGATAGTTTGGACAGGGGCAAGTATTTT
few,-,TRBV2,TRBJ2-3,CASSDMGIVTDTQYF,TGTGCCAGCAGTGATATGGGGATTGTAACAGATACGCAGTATTTT
many,TRBD2,TRBV11-2,TRBJ2-2,CASTQRSGGSPTGELFF,TGTGCCAGCACTCAACGCAGCGGGGGGAGTCCCACCGGGGAGCTGTTTTTT
-,-,TRBV19,TRBJ1-2,CAGSIGLWISGSYGYTF,TGTGCCGGTAGTATAGGGCTGTGGATATCCGGCAGCTATGGCTACACCTTC
once,-,TRBV29-1,TRBJ1-6,CSVEGQDSPLHF,TGCAGCGTTGAAGGGCAGGATTCACCCCTCCACTTT
many,TRBD2,TRBV4-1,TRBJ2-1,CASSQEEVGLEVGNNEQFF,TGCGCCAGCAGCCAGGAAGAAGTCGGACTAGAGGTGGGGAACAATGAGCAGTTCTTC
-,TRBD2,TRBV12-3/TRBV12-4,TRBJ2-1,CASGRGGSSYNEQFF,TGTGCCAGCGGGCGCGGGGGGAGCTCCTACAATGAGCAGTTCTTC
-,-,TRBV5-6,TRBJ2-1,CASSLVLSYNEQFF,TGTGCCAGCAGCTTGGTCTTATCCTACAATGAGCAGTTCTTC
many,TRBD1,TRBV4-1,TRBJ2-1,CASSQPGTGDNEQFF,TGCGCCAGCAGCCAACCTGGGACAGGGGACAATGAGCAGTTCTTC
-,TRBD2,TRBV25-1,TRBJ2-1,CASSEPTGAGGAYDEQFF,TGTGCCAGCAGTGAACCCACAGGGGCGGGGGGGGCTTATGATGAGCAGTTCTTC
many,-,TRBV20-1,TRBJ2-3,CSARDPGTDTQYF,TGCAGTGCTAGGGACCCAGGCACAGATACGCAGTATTTT
-,-,TRBV29-1,TRBJ2-1,CSVQGGNEQFF,TGCAGCGTTCAGGGGGGAAATGAGCAGTTCTTC
-,-,TRBV19,TRBJ1-5,CASSQNLQPQHF,TGTGCCAGTAGTCAGAACCTTCAGCCCCAGCATTTT
medium-sized,-,TRBV20-1,TRBJ1-1,CSTIWGTEAFF,TGCAGTACAATATGGGGGACTGAAGCTTTCTTT
few,-,TRBV14,TRBJ1-2,CASSQDRGGGYTF,TGTGCCAGCAGCCAAGATCGGGGGGGCGGCTACACCTTC
many,TRBD2,TRBV7-2,TRBJ2-2,CASSAGLAGPTGELFF,TGTGCCAGCAGCGCCGGACTAGCGGGGCCCACCGGGGAGCTGTTTTTT
-,-,TRBV14,TRBJ1-1,CASSQTIGAVRPEGFF,TGCGCCAGCAGCCAAACTATCGGGGCAGTCCGACCTGAAGGTTTCTTT
many,TRBD1,TRBV10-3,TRBJ1-5,CAISESSRGQGSQPQHF,TGTGCCATCAGTGAGTCGAGCAGGGGGCAAGGAAGTCAGCCCCAGCATTTT
many,-,TRBV9,TRBJ1-3,CASSMDRENTIYF,TGTGCCAGCAGCATGGACAGAGAGAACACCATATATTTT
few,TRBD2,TRBV5-1,TRBJ2-3,CASSRATMGLAGGPEDTQYF,TGCGCCAGCAGCCGCGCTACCATGGGACTAGCGGGAGGGCCGGAAGATACGCAGTATTTT
-,-,TRBV7-9,TRBJ2-5,CASSLEGVETQYF,TGTGCCAGCAGCTTAGAGGGAGTCGAGACCCAGTACTTC
-,-,TRBV15,TRBJ1-5,CATSQPDSHQPHHF,TGTGCCACCAGCCAGCCGGATAGCCATCAGCCCCATCATTTT
many,-,TRBV2,TRBJ1-1,CASSSDPNTEAFF,TGTGCCAGCAGTAGTGACCCAAACACTGAAGCTTTCTTT
many,TRBD2,TRBV7-6,TRBJ2-7,CASSLALIAGGRSYEQYF,TGTGCCAGCAGCTTAGCGTTGATAGCGGGGGGCCGGTCCTACGAGCAGTACTTC
many,-,TRBV6-1,TRBJ1-3,CASSATRVPSGNTIYF,TGTGCCAGCAGTGCGACAAGAGTCCCCTCTGGAAACACCATATATTTT
many,-,TRBV10-3,TRBJ1-2,CAIDTGYYGYTF,TGTGCCATCGACACCGGCTACTATGGCTACACCTTC
many,-,TRBV2,TRBJ2-3,CASSEGTDTQYF,TGTGCCAGCAGTGAAGGGACAGATACGCAGTATTTT
-,-,TRBV27,TRBJ1-5,CVSSFGSGGNQPQHF,TGTGTTAGCAGTTTTGGGTCGGGGGGCAATCAGCCCCAGCATTTT
-,-,TRBV29-1,TRBJ1-1,CSVMTEATTEAFF,TGCAGCGTTATGACAGAGGCGACCACTGAAGCTTTCTTT
many,-,TRBV7-2,TRBJ1-2,CASSYISGDGDGYTF,TGTGCCAGCAGCTACATCAGCGGGGACGGAGATGGCTACACCTTC
few,TRBD2,TRBV7-3,TRBJ2-1,CASSIRLAGGFNEQFF,TGTGCCAGCAGCATAAGACTAGCGGGGGGGTTTAATGAGCAGTTCTTC
-,-,TRBV28,TRBJ2-7,CAISLSAGGESDQYF,TGTGCCATCAGTTTGTCAGCGGGCGGGGAGTCCGATCAGTACTTC
-,-,TRBV12-3/TRBV12-4,TRBJ2-5,CASSPRDSQETQYF,TGTGCCAGCAGCCCCAGGGACTCCCAAGAGACCCAGTACTTC
few,-,TRBV5-4,TRBJ2-5,CASSPWQETQYF,TGTGCCAGCAGCCCGTGGCAAGAGACCCAGTACTTC
many,-,TRBV4-1,TRBJ1-6,CASSQEVGIWNSPLHF,TGCGCCAGCAGCCAAGAGGTCGGAATTTGGAATTCACCCCTCCACTTT
-,TRBD2,TRBV12-3/TRBV12-4,TRBJ2-5,CASSSSGGAKETQYF,TGTGCCAGCAGTTCGAGCGGGGGGGCCAAGGAGACCCAGTACTTC
few,-,TRBV5-1,TRBJ2-7,CASSLPRTAVNEQYF,TGCGCCAGCAGCCTTCCCAGGACAGCAGTCAACGAGCAGTACTTC
-,-,TRBV6-2/TRBV6-3,TRBJ2-1,CVSSSGAGNEQFF,TGTGTTAGCAGTTCCGGGGCGGGCAATGAGCAGTTCTTC
many,-,TRBV7-2,TRBJ2-7,CASSNAYEQYF,TGTGCCAGCAGCAACGCCTACGAGCAGTACTTC
many,-,TRBV28,TRBJ1-4,CASSLNSGEKLFF,TGTGCCAGCAGTTTAAACTCAGGCGAAAAACTGTTTTTT
once,-,TRBV11-2,TRBJ2-3,CASSQTVMYFADTQYF,TGTGCCAGCAGCCAGACCGTGATGTACTTCGCAGATACGCAGTATTTT
many,TRBD2,TRBV6-8,TRBJ2-1,CASSWTSRSSYNEQFF,TGTGCCAGCAGTTGGACTAGCAGAAGCTCCTACAATGAGCAGTTCTTC
medium-sized,-,TRBV28,TRBJ1-2,CATMTNYGYTF,TGTGCCACCATGACTAACTATGGCTACACCTTC
-,-,TRBV20-1,TRBJ2-5,CRASSSVGEPQYF,TGCCGTGCTAGCAGCTCAGTAGGGGAGCCCCAGTACTTC
many,-,TRBV6-1,TRBJ2-7,CASSEARVAVQYF,TGTGCCAGCAGTGAAGCAAGAGTGGCTGTGCAGTACTTC
many,-,TRBV28,TRBJ1-5,CASSLGPIGQPQHF,TGTGCCAGCAGTTTAGGTCCTATTGGTCAGCCCCAGCATTTT
many,-,TRBV5-1,TRBJ1-3,CASSLDGNTIYF,TGCGCCAGCAGCTTGGACGGAAACACCATATATTTT
many,-,TRBV7-9,TRBJ1-5,CASSLGGGNQPQHF,TGTGCCAGCAGCTTAGGGGGTGGAAATCAGCCCCAGCATTTT
many,TRBD2,TRBV4-1,TRBJ2-5,CASSPMFQGSGVLETQYF,TGCGCCAGCAGCCCCATGTTTCAGGGTAGCGGGGTTCTAGAGACCCAGTACTTC
few,-,TRBV5-4,TRBJ2-1,CASSSRKGESYNEQFF,TGTGCCAGCAGCTCAAGAAAGGGAGAGTCCTACAATGAGCAGTTCTTC